Detailed here is one T cell receptor (beta chain). The data are from a study of CD8+ T cells in alopecia areata. CDR3 length: 12 residues. With 6 bases clipped from V and 8 bases from J, the junction kept 3 bases outside the gene matches. Germline CDR1 KGHSH, CDR2 LQKENI. Treatment reported: oral pan-JAK inhibitor, 5-10 mg twice daily. Isolated RNA was reverse transcribed into cDNA used as the sequencing template. Profiling relied on immunoSEQ multiplex PCR, and the TCRdb table lists in-frame clones only, not all of them. The sample includes around 270,000 clones, 58% seen only once; the top ten take approximately 2%.

The J gene is TRBJ1-2, the V gene TRBV18, with 10 bases aligning to TRBD1. The source is a human donor with alopecia areata. Source: CD4+ T cells sorted from blood, taken at week 24, from a patient treated with tofacitinib. The CDR3 loop reads CASSDRGRGYTF. DNA of the CDR3: TGTGCCAGCTCCGACAGGGGGCGCGGCTACACCTTC.